These T cell receptor beta chains were read from a single sample in a study of control samples from healthy donors and cancer patients. Only in-frame clones appear in the TCRdb table, and some are missing; sequencing was by immunoSEQ multiplex PCR. This sample has under 130,000 clones, with roughly four fifths found just once. The material sequenced was blood. The origin of the receptors is a woman between 50 and 59 years old in good health. Each CDR3 is given with its conserved first and last residue. The D gene is left open where the match is weak.

-	TRBV2	TRBJ1-3	CASSEGFANTIYF
-	TRBV5-5	TRBJ2-3	CASSTRWRDRVSTDTQYF
-	TRBV7-2	TRBJ1-2	CASSLEQDYGGYTF
TRBD1	TRBV4-1	TRBJ2-7	CASSRSGQGHYEQYF
-	TRBV6-6	TRBJ2-7	CASSQPGPLGEQYF
-	TRBV12-3/TRBV12-4	TRBJ1-5	CASSLGGDQPQHF
TRBD1	TRBV3-1/TRBV3-2	TRBJ2-2	CASSTGQGWTGELFF
-	TRBV2	TRBJ2-5	CASRVGRAQETQYF
TRBD2	TRBV4-2	TRBJ2-2	CASSQTPGLANTGELFF
-	TRBV3-1/TRBV3-2	TRBJ1-3	CASSHIAFGGDGNTIYF
TRBD1	TRBV18	TRBJ2-7	CASSSAGTGSYEQYF
-	TRBV2	TRBJ1-6	CASRGGVYNSPLHF
-	TRBV2	TRBJ2-2	CASRSENTGELFF
TRBD1	TRBV24-1	TRBJ1-2	CATSDSHGTGYGYTF
-	TRBV5-5	TRBJ2-3	CASALHAGALGTDTQYF
TRBD2	TRBV10-3	TRBJ2-2	CAISETSANTGELFF
-	TRBV12-3/TRBV12-4	TRBJ1-1	CASRPTVTTEAFF
-	TRBV7-6	TRBJ1-6	CASSLDSSPDSPLHF